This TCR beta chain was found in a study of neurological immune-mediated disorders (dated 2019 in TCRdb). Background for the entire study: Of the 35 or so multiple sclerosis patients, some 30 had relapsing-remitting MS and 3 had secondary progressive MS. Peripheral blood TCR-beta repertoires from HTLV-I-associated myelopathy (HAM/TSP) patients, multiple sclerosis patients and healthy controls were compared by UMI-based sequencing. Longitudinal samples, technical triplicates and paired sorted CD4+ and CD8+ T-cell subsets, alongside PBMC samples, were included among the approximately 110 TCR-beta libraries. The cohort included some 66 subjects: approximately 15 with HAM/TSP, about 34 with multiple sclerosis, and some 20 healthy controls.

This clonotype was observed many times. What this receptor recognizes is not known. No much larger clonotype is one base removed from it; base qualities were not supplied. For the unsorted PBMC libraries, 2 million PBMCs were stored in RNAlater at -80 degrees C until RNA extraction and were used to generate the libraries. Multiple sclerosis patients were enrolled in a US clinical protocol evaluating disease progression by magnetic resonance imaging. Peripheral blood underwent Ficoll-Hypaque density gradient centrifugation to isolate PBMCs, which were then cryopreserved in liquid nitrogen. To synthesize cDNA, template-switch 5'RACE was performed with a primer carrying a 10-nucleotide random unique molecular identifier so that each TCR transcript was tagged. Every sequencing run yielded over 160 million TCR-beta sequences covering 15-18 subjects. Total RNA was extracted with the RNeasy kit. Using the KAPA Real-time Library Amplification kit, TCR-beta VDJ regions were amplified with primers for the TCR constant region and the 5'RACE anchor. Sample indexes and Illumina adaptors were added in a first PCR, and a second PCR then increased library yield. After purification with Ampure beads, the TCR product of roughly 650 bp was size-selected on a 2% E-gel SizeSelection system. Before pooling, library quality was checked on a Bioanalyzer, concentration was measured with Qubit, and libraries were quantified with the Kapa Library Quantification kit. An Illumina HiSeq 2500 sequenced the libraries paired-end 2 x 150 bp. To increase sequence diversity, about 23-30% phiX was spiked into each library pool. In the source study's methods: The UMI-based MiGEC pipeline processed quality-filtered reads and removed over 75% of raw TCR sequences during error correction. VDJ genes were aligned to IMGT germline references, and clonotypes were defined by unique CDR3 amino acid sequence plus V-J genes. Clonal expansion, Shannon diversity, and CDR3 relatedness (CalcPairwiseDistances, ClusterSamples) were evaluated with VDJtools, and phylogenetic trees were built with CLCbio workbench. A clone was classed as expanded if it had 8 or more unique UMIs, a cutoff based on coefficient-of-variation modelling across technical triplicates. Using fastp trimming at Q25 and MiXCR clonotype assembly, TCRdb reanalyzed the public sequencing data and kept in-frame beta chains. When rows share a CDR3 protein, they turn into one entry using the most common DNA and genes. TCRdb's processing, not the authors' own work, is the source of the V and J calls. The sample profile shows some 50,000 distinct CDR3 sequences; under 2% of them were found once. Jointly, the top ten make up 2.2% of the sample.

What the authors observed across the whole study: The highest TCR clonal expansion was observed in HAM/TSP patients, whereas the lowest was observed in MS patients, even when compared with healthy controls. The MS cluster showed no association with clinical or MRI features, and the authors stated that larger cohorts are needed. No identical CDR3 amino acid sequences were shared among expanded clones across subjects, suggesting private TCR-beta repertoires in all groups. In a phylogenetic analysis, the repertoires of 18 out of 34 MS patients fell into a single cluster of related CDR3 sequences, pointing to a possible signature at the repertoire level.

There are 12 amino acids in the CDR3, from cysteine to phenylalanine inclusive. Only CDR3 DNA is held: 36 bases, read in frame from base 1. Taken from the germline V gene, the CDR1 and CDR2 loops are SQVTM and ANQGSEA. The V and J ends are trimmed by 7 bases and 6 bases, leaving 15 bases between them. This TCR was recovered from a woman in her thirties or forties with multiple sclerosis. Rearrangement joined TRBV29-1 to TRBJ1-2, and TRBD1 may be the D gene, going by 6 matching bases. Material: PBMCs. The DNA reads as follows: TGCAGCGAGCGGAGGGGGGATCATGGCTACACCTTC. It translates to CSERRGDHGYTF.